These 8 T cell receptor beta chains were all obtained from the same sample, sequenced in a study of blood T cell repertoires in COVID-19. Sequenced by immunoSEQ multiplex PCR; TCRdb stores in-frame clones only, minus some. The table has some 47,000 clones, around 84% seen once. Material for sequencing was peripheral blood. The receptors derive from a human donor in a cohort sampled during active COVID-19.

This chain joins TRBV6-1 and TRBJ2-5, with 8 bases fitting TRBD2. V gave up 0 bases and J gave up 4 bases; unmatched junction bases: 7. The CDR3 totals 16 residues. The germline CDR1 and CDR2 sequences are MNHNS and SASEGT. This CDR3 reads CASSEAGGGLGETQYF. For the CDR3, the DNA is TGTGCCAGCAGTGAAGCCGGGGGGGGCCTGGGAGAGACCCAGTACTTC.

The chain has TRBV14 and TRBJ2-1, with 10 bases lining up with TRBD2. Trimming removed 1 base from V and 0 bases from J; junction bases left unmatched: 12. The CDR3 has 20 amino acids. In germline, CDR1 is SGHDN, CDR2 FVKESK. CDR3 sequence: CASSQVGLASRIRSYNEQFF. In DNA form, the CDR3 reads TGTGCCAGCAGCCAAGTGGGACTAGCGTCAAGAATCCGCTCCTACAATGAGCAGTTCTTC.

In this sample, this clone turned up a few times. The rearrangement links TRBV7-9 to TRBJ1-1; D not resolved. Per the germline V gene, CDR1 is SEHNR and CDR2 is FQNEAQ (reference sequence). The CDR3 length is 13 residues. The germline V and J ends were trimmed by 8 bases and 0 bases, with 10 bases remaining between them. Written as DNA, the CDR3 is TGTGCCAGCCGAGGCGCGGTGAACACTGAAGCTTTCTTT. Protein product: CASRGAVNTEAFF.

The CDR3: CASSLWGASSNQPQHF. DNA of the CDR3: TGTGCCAGCAGTTTATGGGGGGCTTCTAGCAATCAGCCCCAGCATTTT. V is TRBV28 and J is TRBJ1-5; tentatively, D is TRBD1 (6 bases). V was cut by 0 bases and J by 0 bases, with 9 bases left in between. CDR1 and CDR2 from the germline V gene are MDHEN and SYDVKM. CDR3 length equals 16 residues.

The chain couples TRBV9 to TRBJ1-2; D is possibly TRBD1 (6 bases). This CDR3 has 14 amino acids. CDR1 and CDR2 from the germline V gene are SGDLS and YYNGEE. V was trimmed by 4 bases and J by 7 bases, leaving 17 bases between them. The CDR3 sequence is CASSIYRVETGYTF. DNA for the CDR3: TGTGCCAGCAGCATCTACAGGGTCGAAACTGGCTACACCTTC.

This chain links TRBV28 with TRBJ2-7; 7 nucleotides line up with TRBD2. This CDR3 region has 14 residues. CDR1 and CDR2 from the germline V gene are MDHEN and SYDVKM. Trimming at V came to 3 bases and at J to 2 bases, leaving 4 bases not matched to a gene. The CDR3, as DNA: TGTGCCAGCAGTTTTCCTGGGGGGGCCTACGAGCAGTACGTC. This gives the protein CASSFPGGAYEQYV.

V usage is TRBV21-1 and J usage is TRBJ1-2; TRBD1, the D gene given by the table, was not confirmed from the DNA. TRBV21-1 is recorded as a pseudogene. The CDR3 loop spans 15 amino acids. Written as DNA, the CDR3 is TGTGCCAGCAGCAAAGGCTTCCGGGACAGGTATGGCTACACCTTC. Encoded protein: CASSKGFRDRYGYTF.

This rearrangement joins TRBV11-1 to TRBJ2-5; D remains ambiguous. V gave up 5 bases and J gave up 3 bases, with 16 bases separating them. Germline CDR1 is SGHAT and CDR2 is FQDESV (reference sequence). The CDR3 runs to 15 residues. The CDR3 bases are TGTGCCAGCAGCCCCCGCGTGGGCAGAAAAGAGACCCAGTACTTC. It is translated as CASSPRVGRKETQYF.